This TCR beta chain came from a study of vaccination effects on CD4 cells after COVID-19. Study in general: Antigen-specific CD4+ T cells were expanded (with viral peptide pools) by the ViraFEST assay ahead of sequencing.

Cultured cells yielded isolated CD4+ T cells after about ten days. No vaccinee had earlier SARS-CoV-2 infection, and nucleocapsid antibodies were negative. Half-medium changes using IL-2 medium occurred on days 3 and 7. This clone was found a few times. The antigen remains unidentified. Trimming pared 1 base from V and 0 bases from J, leaving 4 bases between. Germline loops: CDR1 SGHRS, CDR2 YFSETQ. The CDR3 sequence is 13 residues long. The method was immunoSEQ multiplex PCR; TCRdb's version includes in-frame clones alone and lacks a portion of them. The sample consists of roughly 48,000 clones, around 67% of them appearing once.

The genes are TRBV5-1 and TRBJ1-1, with unresolved D. The sequence was obtained from a human donor who received a COVID-19 vaccine. This material consisted of CD4+ T cells from PBMCs cultured without peptide, taken before COVID-19 vaccination. This chain's CDR3 is CASSLTVNTEAFF. The CDR3 bases are TGCGCCAGCAGCTTGACAGTGAACACTGAAGCTTTCTTT. Drawing the rest from reference TRBV5-1 and TRBJ1-1, the complete variable domain is KAGVTQTPRYLIKTRGQQVTLSCSPISGHRSVSWYQQTPGQGLQFLFEYFSETQRNKGNFPGRFSGRQFSNSRSEMNVSTLELGDSALYLCASSLTVNTEAFFGQGTRLTVV.